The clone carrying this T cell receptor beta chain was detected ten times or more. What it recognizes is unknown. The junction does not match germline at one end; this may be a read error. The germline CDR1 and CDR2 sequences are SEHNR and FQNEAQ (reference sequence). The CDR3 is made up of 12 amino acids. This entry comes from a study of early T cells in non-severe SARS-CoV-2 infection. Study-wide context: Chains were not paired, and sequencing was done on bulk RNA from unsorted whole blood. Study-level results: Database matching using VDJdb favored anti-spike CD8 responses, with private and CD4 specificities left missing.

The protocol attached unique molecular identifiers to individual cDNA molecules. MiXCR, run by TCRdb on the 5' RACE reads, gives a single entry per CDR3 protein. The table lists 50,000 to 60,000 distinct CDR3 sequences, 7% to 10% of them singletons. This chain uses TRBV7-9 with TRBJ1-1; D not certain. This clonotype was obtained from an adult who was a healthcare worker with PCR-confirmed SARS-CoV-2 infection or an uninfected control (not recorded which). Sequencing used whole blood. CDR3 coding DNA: TGCGCCAGCAGTTTCAGTAACACTGAAGCTTTCTTT. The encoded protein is CASSFSNTEAFF.